This T cell receptor (beta chain) originates from a study of blood T cell repertoires in COVID-19. Whole-study context: Sites across the United States, Italy and Spain contributed samples from acute and convalescent COVID-19.

Per germline, CDR1 SGHDT and CDR2 YYEEEE. The ends were cut back, 3 bases at V and 2 bases at J, with 14 bases in the middle. The CDR3 runs 16 residues. In the original workflow: Reference gene primer amplification in the assay estimated nucleated cell counts. TCRdb's copy holds only in-frame clones and misses some; the assay was immunoSEQ multiplex PCR. For V, J and clone size, that table is used; D and trimming come from the DNA. Among around 26,000 clones listed, about 90% were seen once. This sequence joins TRBV5-6 and TRBJ1-4; D might be TRBD1 (6 bases). Sequences were obtained from peripheral blood. This clonotype was sampled from a human donor in a cohort sampled during active COVID-19. CDR3 sequence (DNA): TGTGCCAGCAGCTCCAGGGGTTGGGGCACTAATGAAAAACTGTTTTTT. This gives the protein CASSSRGWGTNEKLFF.